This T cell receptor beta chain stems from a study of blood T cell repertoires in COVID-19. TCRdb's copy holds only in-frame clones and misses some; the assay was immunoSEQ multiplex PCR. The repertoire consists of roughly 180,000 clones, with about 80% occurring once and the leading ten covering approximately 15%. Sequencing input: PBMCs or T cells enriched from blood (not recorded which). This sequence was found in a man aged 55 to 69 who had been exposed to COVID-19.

CDR3 residues: CASSQTRDYYEQFF. The CDR3 coding sequence is TGTGCCAGCAGCCAAACCCGGGACTATTATGAGCAGTTCTTC. V usage is TRBV7-3 and J usage is TRBJ2-1, with 7 positions matching TRBD2. Germline lookup yields CDR1 SGHTA and CDR2 FQGTGA. The V segment lost 5 bases and the J segment 8 bases; nucleotides outside the gene matches: 9. CDR3 length: 14 residues.